Included here is one TCR beta chain sequence, with context. Its target is unknown. Method: immunoSEQ multiplex PCR; TCRdb's copy keeps in-frame clones and lacks some. Of 20,000 to 25,000 clones listed, approximately 89% are singletons. Time point: week 11, during vaccination. Alongside topical imiquimod, each dose of vaccine comprised 300 ug of mutant IDH1 20-mer peptide. New IDH1-mutant, ATRX-lost WHO grade 3 or 4 astrocytomas occurred in donors. This sample is drawn from a study of a mutant IDH1 vaccine in newly diagnosed glioma. Background on the study: Patients were started on vaccination 4-6 weeks after radiotherapy alone, or with temozolomide cycles. Therapy received beforehand was radiotherapy, temozolomide, or both, with most patients given both. Study-level results: Patients showed vaccine-induced immune responses at a rate of 93.3%.

V shed 4 bases and J shed 0 bases, with 13 bases lying between them. The length of the CDR3 is 15 residues. Per the germline V gene, CDR1 is SGHRS and CDR2 is YFSETQ. The specimen was PBMCs, collected from a glioma patient whose treatment included an IDH1 peptide vaccine. The clonotype comes from a woman aged 40 to 50 with glioma. The chain employs TRBV5-1 and TRBJ2-5; the D gene is possibly TRBD2 (6 bases). For the CDR3, the DNA is TGCGCCAGCAGCCCCGGGGGAAGGTACCAAGAGACCCAGTACTTC. Translation gives CASSPGGRYQETQYF.